This T cell receptor beta chain was sequenced during a study of T cells in localized non-small cell lung cancer. V shed 5 bases and J shed 3 bases, with 11 bases lying between them. Germline V gene sequence: CDR1 SEHNR, CDR2 FQNEAQ (reference sequence). The CDR3 runs to 13 residues. The table came from immunoSEQ multiplex PCR; TCRdb's copy has only in-frame clones and leaves some out. The sample consists of about 77,000 clones, 88% of them appearing once. The receptor was derived from a woman between 35 and 70 years old with stage I squamous cell lung carcinoma. The V call is TRBV7-9, the J call TRBJ2-7, with D hard to call. The specimen comprised peripheral blood, sampled before any cancer treatment. The CDR3 DNA follows: TGTGCCAGCAGCCCTTCCGGCCACTACGAGCAGTACTTC. Residues: CASSPSGHYEQYF.